Listed below are T cell receptor beta chains from one sample, sequenced in a study of blood T cell repertoires in COVID-19. Here immunoSEQ multiplex PCR was the method, and the copy in TCRdb shows in-frame clones only, minus some. The sample yields 250,000 to 350,000 clones, over 75% seen once. Material for sequencing was peripheral blood. The origin of the receptors is a woman aged 55 to 70 with acute or convalescent COVID-19. The conserved cysteine and the conserved F or W are not part of the CDR3 here. Fields, in order: J gene, V gene, CDR3 protein.

>TRBJ2-6|TRBV28
ASSTVPGQGAGANVLT
>TRBJ2-1|TRBV6-1
ASSEKVGVGYNEQF
>TRBJ1-2|TRBV30
AWSVTAKGEGGYT
>TRBJ2-2|TRBV2
AMSRDLTGELF
>TRBJ2-2|TRBV4-1
ASRKAGAGELF
>TRBJ2-3|TRBV3-1/TRBV3-2
ASSQARGSTDTQY
>TRBJ2-2|TRBV7-2
ASSLAREVGELF
>TRBJ2-5|TRBV2
ASSEGLEETQY
>TRBJ1-5|TRBV4-1
ASSQTGTGIQPQH
>TRBJ2-1|TRBV6-2/TRBV6-3
ASSYPTGAGVLGDEQF
>TRBJ2-1|TRBV28
ASSALAGAGEQF
>TRBJ2-7|TRBV14
ASSQDRGQGSYEQY
>TRBJ2-2|TRBV28
ASSLLAGGTGELF
>TRBJ1-1|TRBV7-9
ASSIILTEAF
>TRBJ2-1|TRBV19
ASSIDSSSGGNEQF
>TRBJ1-2|TRBV24-1
ATSEPTGGNGYT
>TRBJ1-1|TRBV18
ASSAEQGRNTEAF
>TRBJ2-5|TRBV3-1/TRBV3-2
ASSQGRLAGSSETQY